This is a list of T cell receptor beta chains from one sample in a study of shared T cell receptors in the human thymus. TCRdb's table, derived via immunoSEQ multiplex PCR, lists solely in-frame clones and lacks some. The table records hundreds of thousands of clones, roughly 86% of them present only once. This sample also appeared in a second study, on human thymus T cells.

The source material was thymocytes. The receptors here all came from a boy younger than two with a congenital heart defect. Each CDR3 is given with its conserved first and last residue. Each record gives: clone size, D gene, V gene, J gene, CDR3 DNA, CDR3 protein. The D gene is left open where the match is weak. Rows may omit the clone size; those that give it use once, few, many or a size class.

-,TRBD1,TRBV7-2,TRBJ2-7,TGTGCCAGCAGCTCGCCGGGACAGGGTTGCGAGCAGTACTTC,CASSSPGQGCEQYF
-,-,TRBV6-1,TRBJ2-7,TGTGCCAGCCGGATAGCGCTGGGGGAGCAGTACTTC,CASRIALGEQYF
-,TRBD1,TRBV9,TRBJ1-6,TGTGCCAGCAGTCGACGTACAGGGGGTAATTCACCCCTCCACTTT,CASSRRTGGNSPLHF
-,TRBD1,TRBV7-9,TRBJ1-1,TGTGCCAGCAGCTTTACAGGGGGCACTGAAGCTTTCTTT,CASSFTGGTEAFF
once,-,TRBV28,TRBJ1-2,TGTGCCAGCAGTTTATATGAGACACCGGGACTCCGGTTC,CASSLYETPGLRF
-,-,TRBV27,TRBJ2-6,TGTGCCAGCAAGCCGAACTCTGGGGCCAACGTCCTGACTTTC,CASKPNSGANVLTF
-,-,TRBV10-3,TRBJ2-6,TGTGCCATCAGTGAGTCGGGACACGCTGGGGCCAACGTCCTGACTTTC,CAISESGHAGANVLTF
-,-,TRBV4-1,TRBJ1-2,TGCGCCAGCAGCCAAGATAAGGAGGGCCAATACTATGGCTACACCTTC,CASSQDKEGQYYGYTF
-,-,TRBV28,TRBJ2-7,TGTGCCAGCAGTTTATTTGCAGGGCCTACCTACGAGCAGTACTTC,CASSLFAGPTYEQYF
-,-,TRBV29-1,TRBJ2-1,TGCAGCGCTCCCCCCGCAGGGAACCTGTTTAGTGAGCAGTTCTTC,CSAPPAGNLFSEQFF
once,-,TRBV30,TRBJ1-1,TGTGCCTGGAGCCACCTGGGGGGGCGGAACACTGAAGCTTTCTTT,CAWSHLGGRNTEAFF